This T cell receptor beta chain was captured in a study of T cells in Graves' hyperthyroidism and ophthalmopathy. In its sample, this clonotype was seen many times. There were TCR beta CDR3 regions amplified from RNA transcripts. HTBI primers drove first-round RT-PCR of the TCR CDR3. TCRdb reprocessed the multiplex PCR reads via MiXCR and lists one record per CDR3 protein. The sample shows about 700,000 distinct CDR3 sequences, over 40% of them seen only once. This receptor was taken from an adult man with Graves' disease, either hyperthyroidism or ophthalmopathy (not recorded which). Sequencing used peripheral blood or thyroid tissue (not recorded which).

Written as DNA, the CDR3 is TGTGCCAGCAGCTTAGCGGGCGTCGGAGAAAAACTGTTTTTT. This codes for CASSLAGVGEKLFF. V gene TRBV7-9 combines with J gene TRBJ1-4; D gene unclear. This CDR3 is built from 14 residues. Germline V lookup: CDR1 SEHNR, CDR2 FQNEAQ (reference sequence). Trimming took 0 bases from V and 8 from J, leaving 10 bases between them.